These 5 T cell receptor beta chains originate from one sample sequenced in a study of blood T cells in healthy people across ages. The second PCR ran roughly 6 to 11 cycles with a sample-barcoded 5' primer and J-beta primers. TCRdb recomputed calls from the 5' RACE reads with MiXCR, one row per CDR3 protein. Among hundreds of thousands of distinct CDR3 sequences listed, about 30% were seen once. Sequenced material: blood. These receptors all stem from a woman older than 75 in good health.

This rearrangement joins TRBV20-1 to TRBJ1-2; possible D gene TRBD1, 6 bases. CDR1 and CDR2 (germline): DFQATT, SNEGSKA (reference sequence). V lost 1 base and J 2 bases, leaving 20 bases between the germline ends. CDR3 size: 17 residues. CDR3 residues: CSARVDRTIIPNYGYTF. CDR3 in DNA: TGCAGTGCTAGAGTGGACAGAACCATCATACCCAACTATGGCTACACCTTC.

The CDR3 reads CASSLTGTSIDEQYF. CDR3 DNA: TGTGCCAGCAGCTTAACCGGGACTAGTATCGACGAGCAGTACTTC. V usage is TRBV7-2 and J usage is TRBJ2-7; 8 bases match TRBD2. V shed 2 bases, J shed 5 bases, and the junction held 8 bases outside the gene matches. The CDR3 covers 15 residues. Germline lookup yields CDR1 SGHTA and CDR2 FQGNSA.

Points on this clonotype: A single base separates this from a much larger clone, so it may be a read error. The chain links TRBV24-1 to TRBJ2-1, with D perhaps TRBD1 (5 bases). With the DNA end fitting TRBJ2-7 better, the J assignment may be wrong. In germline, CDR1 is KGHDR, CDR2 SFDVKD. CDR3 length: 15 residues. This CDR3 is CATSDPTVSYNEQYF. The CDR3 DNA is TGTGCCACCAGTGATCCGACAGTATCCTACAATGAGCAGTACTTC.

The chain links TRBV4-3 to TRBJ2-5; D gene uncertain. TRBJ2-7 matches the DNA end more closely, so the J call is doubtful. Germline lookup yields CDR1 LGHNA and CDR2 YSLEER. The CDR3 consists of 15 residues. The CDR3 nucleotides are TGCGCCAGCAGCCAAGAAGGGCGGAAGGTGGACGAGCAGTACTTC. It yields the protein CASSQEGRKVDEQYF.

The V and J genes are TRBV20-1 and TRBJ1-2, with D unresolved. The germline V and J ends were trimmed by 6 bases and 4 bases, with 18 bases remaining between them. This CDR3 is built from 14 residues. The germline CDR1 and CDR2 sequences are DFQATT and SNEGSKA (reference sequence). The chain's CDR3 is CSAKYAGDGYGYTF. CDR3 DNA: TGCAGTGCCAAATACGCGGGCGACGGCTATGGCTACACCTTC.